Below, 30 T cell receptor beta chains from the same sample are listed, as sequenced in a study of T cell repertoires in cytomegalovirus infection. Their antigens are not known. MiXCR, applied by TCRdb to the reads, yields one record per CDR3 protein. The data contain about a million distinct CDR3 sequences, roughly 30% of them singletons. Sequenced here: cultured CD8+ T cells from PBMCs, sampled from culture after CMV antigen stimulation. Receptors originate from a human donor in good health (CMV status not recorded). Some clones in this sample may be carry-over from other donors' samples.

This clonotype has at least ten counts. The V call is TRBV6-6, the J call TRBJ2-7, with 7 nucleotides matching TRBD1. The CDR3 is 12 residues long. In germline, CDR1 is MNHNY, CDR2 SVGAGI (reference sequence). J gave up 4 bases and V 4 bases, and 1 base lay outside the gene matches. CDR3 DNA: TGTGCCAGCAGTTTGGGACAGTACGAGCAGTACGTC. This gives the protein CASSLGQYEQYV.

This clonotype was detected only a few times. The V call is TRBV20-1, the J call TRBJ2-7, with 10 bases lining up with TRBD1. Germline V gives CDR1 DFQATT, CDR2 SNEGSKA (reference sequence). With V trimmed by 6 bases and J by 1 base, 6 bases remained unmatched. This CDR3 is 14 amino acids long. In DNA, the CDR3 is TGCAGTGCCAAGGGACAGGGGCGTTCCTACGAGCAGTACTTC. It yields the protein CSAKGQGRSYEQYF.

The chain combines TRBV20-1 with TRBJ2-3; D remains ambiguous. V lost 0 bases to trimming and J lost 4 bases, with 17 bases between them. The CDR3 spans 16 residues. Per germline, CDR1 DFQATT and CDR2 SNEGSKA (reference sequence). CDR3: CSARDRLYAGSDTQYF. CDR3 nucleotide sequence: TGCAGTGCTAGAGATAGGTTATACGCCGGGTCAGATACGCAGTATTTT.

This clonotype came up a few times. CDR3 nucleotide sequence: TGTGCCATCAGGCCTGTGGCCTACAATGAGCAGTTCTTC. This gives the protein CAIRPVAYNEQFF. The chain employs TRBV10-3 and TRBJ2-1; no reliable D call. Germline V lookup: CDR1 ENHRY, CDR2 SYGVKD. The CDR3 is made up of 13 amino acids. Trimming cost V 6 bases and J 2 bases, with 8 bases left between them.

The chain combines TRBV11-2 with TRBJ2-3; D unresolved. Germline CDR1 and CDR2: SGHAT and FQNNGV. This CDR3 is built from 13 residues. V was shortened by 0 bases and J by 4 bases, with 5 bases between the two germline ends. DNA for the CDR3: TGTGCCAGCAGCTTAGACAGTGCAGATACGCAGTATTTT. Protein sequence: CASSLDSADTQYF. Full variable domain (outside the CDR3, taken from reference TRBV11-2 and TRBJ2-3): EAGVAQSPRYKIIEKRQSVAFWCNPISGHATLYWYQQILGQGPKLLIQFQNNGVVDDSQLPKDRFSAERLKGVDSTLKIQPAKLEDSAVYLCASSLDSADTQYFGPGTRLTVL.

The chain combines TRBV7-9 with TRBJ1-2, with D tentatively TRBD1 (5 bases). With 3 bases removed from V and 3 bases from J, the gap between germline ends came to 17 bases. CDR1 SEHNR and CDR2 FQNEAQ come from the germline V gene (reference sequence). This CDR3 is 16 amino acids long. The CDR3 protein is CASSFPGVLPHYGYTF. The CDR3 DNA is TGTGCCAGCAGCTTCCCGGGGGTCCTACCGCACTATGGCTACACCTTC.

This clonotype was recorded at least ten times. The V call is TRBV7-6, the J call TRBJ2-1; TRBD2 matches 11 bases. This CDR3 has 18 amino acids. V was pared by 1 base and J by 7 bases, with 12 bases of the junction left unmatched. CDR1 and CDR2 from the germline V gene are SGHVS and FNYEAQ. CDR3 region: CASSLEGPSTSGGNEQFF. The DNA for the CDR3 is TGTGCCAGCAGCTTAGAGGGCCCGAGTACTAGCGGGGGAAATGAGCAGTTCTTC.

This clonotype was seen more than once but under ten times. The rearrangement joins TRBV12-3 or TRBV12-4 to TRBJ2-5; 10 nucleotides match TRBD1. Trimming took 1 base from V and 5 from J; bases not matched to a gene: 10. The CDR3 length is 17 residues. The CDR3 nucleotides read TGTGCCAGCAGTTTAGTAGGGGGACAGGGGTCGAGGGAGACCCAGTACTTC. Its protein product is CASSLVGGQGSRETQYF.

The chain couples TRBV7-9 to TRBJ2-1, with 12 bases aligning to TRBD2. Looked up from germline, CDR1 is SEHNR and CDR2 is FQNEAQ (reference sequence). The CDR3 spans 16 residues. With V trimmed by 1 base and J by 13 bases, 11 bases remained unmatched. The CDR3 DNA sequence: TGTGCCAGCAGCTTAGGGTACGGACTAGCGGGGCCTCATCAGTTCTTC. Amino acids: CASSLGYGLAGPHQFF.

This clonotype was counted only a few times. The chain links TRBV5-1 to TRBJ1-6, with TRBD1 identical over 10 bases. The length of the CDR3 is 15 residues. CDR1 and CDR2 from the germline V gene are SGHRS and YFSETQ. V shed 5 bases, J shed 4 bases, and the junction held 3 bases outside the gene matches. The CDR3 nucleotides are TGCGCCAGCAGAAGGGGACAGGGGTATAATTCACCCCTCCACTTT. This codes for CASRRGQGYNSPLHF.

The V and J genes are TRBV10-3 and TRBJ2-2; tentative D call: TRBD1 (6 bases). Trimming shortened V by 10 bases and J by 0 bases, and 12 bases separated the two germline ends. The CDR3 contains 14 residues. Germline-derived CDR1 and CDR2 are ENHRY and SYGVKD. The CDR3 DNA sequence: TGTGCCACCAGGGGACACCCGAACACCGGGGAGCTGTTTTTT. Its protein is CATRGHPNTGELFF.

Ten or more counts support this clonotype. The rearrangement joins TRBV12-3 or TRBV12-4 to TRBJ2-1; possibly TRBD1 for D (6 bases). V lost 3 bases to trimming and J lost 2 bases, with 8 bases between them. The CDR3 runs to 14 residues. The CDR3 nucleotides are TGTGCCAGCAGTTTCCAGGGGACCTACAATGAGCAGTTCTTC. Translated, it gives CASSFQGTYNEQFF.

The chain uses TRBV20-1 and TRBJ1-6; maybe TRBD1 (5 bases). V gave up 0 bases and J gave up 10 bases, with 16 bases separating them. The CDR3 runs to 15 residues. Looked up from germline, CDR1 is DFQATT and CDR2 is SNEGSKA (reference sequence). CDR3 protein: CSARDWTGAGSPLHF. CDR3 bases: TGCAGTGCTAGAGACTGGACCGGGGCCGGGTCACCCCTCCACTTT.

This sequence joins TRBV6-1 and TRBJ1-1; D uncertain. Germline values: CDR1 MNHNS, CDR2 SASEGT. This CDR3 comprises 14 residues. With 10 bases removed from V and 1 base from J, the gap between germline ends came to 16 bases. DNA for the CDR3: TGTGCCATCAGCCTAGGAGGCACGAACACTGAAGCTTTCTTT. Translated: CAISLGGTNTEAFF.

This chain joins TRBV11-2 and TRBJ2-7; 8 nucleotides agree with TRBD2. Looked up from germline, CDR1 is SGHAT and CDR2 is FQNNGV. The CDR3 loop spans 14 amino acids. V shed 5 bases, J shed 4 bases, and the junction held 7 bases outside the gene matches. The CDR3 here is CASSPGGGGYEQYF. For the CDR3, the DNA is TGTGCCAGCAGCCCGGGGGGCGGGGGGTACGAGCAGTACTTC.

V is TRBV6-4 and J is TRBJ2-1; D gene ambiguous. Germline CDR1 is MRHNA and CDR2 is SNTAGT. The germline V and J ends were trimmed by 0 bases and 8 bases, with 17 bases remaining between them. The CDR3 sequence is 16 residues long. The CDR3 region has the DNA TGTGCCAGCAGTGACTCGATCGGGTTAATGGGTCATGAGCAGTTCTTC. Translated: CASSDSIGLMGHEQFF.

This clonotype was picked up a small number of times. The gene calls are TRBV19 and TRBJ1-4, with D unclear. Trimming pared 1 base from V and 0 bases from J, leaving 3 bases between. The CDR3 has 14 amino acids. CDR1 is LNHDA, CDR2 SQIVND, per germline (reference sequence). CDR3 DNA sequence: TGTGCCAGTAGTATAGGTGCAACTAATGAAAAACTGTTTTTT. Encoded protein: CASSIGATNEKLFF.

The CDR3 region has the DNA TGTGCCAGCCCGGTCGAACAACAGGGGAACACCATATATTTT. Translation: CASPVEQQGNTIYF. This sequence joins TRBV6-6 and TRBJ1-3; TRBD1 matches at 7 bases. There are 14 residues in the CDR3. Trimming at V came to 8 bases and at J to 7 bases, leaving 11 bases not matched to a gene. The germline CDR1 and CDR2 sequences are MNHNY and SVGAGI (reference sequence).

This clonotype has more than one count but fewer than ten. V and J are TRBV7-9 and TRBJ2-5; TRBD1 matches 10 bases. V trimming: 5 bases; J trimming: 3 bases; junction bases outside the gene matches: 6. Germline V gene lookup returns CDR1 SEHNR and CDR2 FQNEAQ (reference sequence). The CDR3 is made up of 15 amino acids. CDR3 bases: TGTGCCAGCAGCCCGCCGGGACAGGGGAAAGAGACCCAGTACTTC. This gives the protein CASSPPGQGKETQYF.

The chain joins TRBV12-3 or TRBV12-4 to TRBJ2-3; D may be TRBD1 or TRBD2 (6 bases each). V lost 6 bases and J 2 bases, leaving 24 bases between the germline ends. This CDR3 comprises 18 residues. The CDR3 bases are TGTGCCAGCAGCCAATATCCCGGAGTACGGGGGCCCACAGATACGCAGTATTTT. It is translated as CASSQYPGVRGPTDTQYF.

This clonotype was counted many times. The rearrangement uses TRBV7-6 and TRBJ2-1; 8 bases are shared with TRBD1. The CDR3 runs to 14 residues. Germline V gene data show CDR1 as SGHVS and CDR2 as FNYEAQ. Losses at the gene ends were 5 bases for V and 7 bases for J; bases not matched to a gene: 7. As DNA, the CDR3 is TGTGCCAGCAGCCCGGACAGGGTGAGAAATGAGCAGTTCTTC. Translated: CASSPDRVRNEQFF.

The chain uses TRBV27 and TRBJ2-1, with a tentative D call TRBD1 (5 bases). Trimming took off 5 bases at V and 5 bases at J, with 16 bases between the two ends. The length of the CDR3 is 15 residues. Germline loops: CDR1 MNHEY, CDR2 SMNVEV (reference sequence). The CDR3 DNA reads as TGTGCCAGCAGTCCGACCAGGGCCGACCACAATGAGCAGTTCTTC. This codes for CASSPTRADHNEQFF.

The V gene is TRBV19, the J gene TRBJ1-1; no reliable D call. Germline loops: CDR1 LNHDA, CDR2 SQIVND (reference sequence). The V end was cut by 6 bases, the J end by 0 bases, with 8 bases between. The CDR3 contains 13 residues. The CDR3: CASSRALNTEAFF. CDR3 in DNA: TGTGCCAGTAGCCGGGCCTTGAACACTGAAGCTTTCTTT.

This clonotype was recorded many times. V gene TRBV7-6 combines with J gene TRBJ1-1; D gene unclear. V was pared by 6 bases and J by 2 bases, with 7 bases between. In germline, CDR1 is SGHVS, CDR2 FNYEAQ. The CDR3 covers 12 residues. In nucleotides, the CDR3 is TGTGCCAGCAGTAAGGATAACACTGAAGCTTTCTTT. It yields the protein CASSKDNTEAFF.

This clonotype was seen a handful of times. This chain uses TRBV12-3 or TRBV12-4 with TRBJ2-3; TRBD1 matches at 11 bases. This CDR3 region has 19 residues. Germline trimming cut 7 bases from V and 0 bases from J; bases unmatched to any gene: 15. The DNA for the CDR3 is TGTGCCAGCACCTTTCCCGACGGGACAGGGGGTAGGAGCACAGATACGCAGTATTTT. The encoded protein is CASTFPDGTGGRSTDTQYF.

The chain links TRBV27 to TRBJ2-2; 10 positions match TRBD1. CDR3 size: 18 residues. The germline CDR1 and CDR2 sequences are MNHEY and SMNVEV (reference sequence). Losses at the gene ends were 2 bases for V and 5 bases for J; bases not matched to a gene: 11. CDR3 loop: CASSLSPGDRGRTGELFF. In nucleotides, the CDR3 is TGTGCCAGCAGTTTAAGCCCAGGTGACAGGGGGCGAACCGGGGAGCTGTTTTTT.

The chain uses TRBV10-3 and TRBJ1-1; a weak D match, TRBD1 (5 bases). This CDR3 contains 13 residues. V was clipped by 8 bases and J by 3 bases, with 13 bases between them. The germline V gene has CDR1 ENHRY and CDR2 SYGVKD. This chain's CDR3 is CAIRGGDYTEAFF. In DNA, the CDR3 is TGTGCCATCCGTGGGGGAGATTACACTGAAGCTTTCTTT.

This clonotype was seen a handful of times. V gene TRBV4-1 combines with J gene TRBJ2-2, with unresolved D. Germline V gene data show CDR1 as MGHRA and CDR2 as YSYEKL. The length of the CDR3 is 14 residues. V was trimmed by 2 bases and J by 3 bases, leaving 7 bases between them. The chain's CDR3 is CASSQNRDTGELFF. CDR3 nucleotides: TGCGCCAGCAGCCAAAACCGAGACACCGGGGAGCTGTTTTTT.

V is TRBV24-1 and J is TRBJ2-3; D is uncertain. V was pared by 3 bases and J by 4 bases, with 16 bases between. CDR3 length: 16 residues. Germline V gene lookup returns CDR1 KGHDR and CDR2 SFDVKD. In nucleotides, the CDR3 is TGTGCCACCAGTGATCTGAAAGGGATCCCCCCAGATACGCAGTATTTT. As protein: CATSDLKGIPPDTQYF.

This clonotype was picked up many times. CDR3 in DNA: TGTGCCAGCAGCCTGGGACAGGAATATAGCAATCAGCCCCAGCATTTT. Protein product: CASSLGQEYSNQPQHF. The rearrangement links TRBV7-8 to TRBJ1-5, with 8 bases matching TRBD1. V was pared by 5 bases and J by 0 bases, with 6 bases of the junction left unmatched. CDR3 size: 16 residues. Germline V gives CDR1 SGHVS, CDR2 FQNEAQ.